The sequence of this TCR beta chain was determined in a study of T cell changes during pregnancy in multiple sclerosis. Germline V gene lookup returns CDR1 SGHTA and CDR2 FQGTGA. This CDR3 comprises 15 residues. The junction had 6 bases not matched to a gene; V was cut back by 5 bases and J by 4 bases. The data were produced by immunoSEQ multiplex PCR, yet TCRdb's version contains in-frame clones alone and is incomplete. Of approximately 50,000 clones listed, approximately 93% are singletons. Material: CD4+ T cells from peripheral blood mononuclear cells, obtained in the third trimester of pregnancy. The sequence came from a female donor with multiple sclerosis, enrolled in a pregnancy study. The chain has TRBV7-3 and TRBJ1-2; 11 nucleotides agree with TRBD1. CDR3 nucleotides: TGTGCCAGCAGCCCAGGGACAGGGGGAACCTATGGCTACACCTTC. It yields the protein CASSPGTGGTYGYTF. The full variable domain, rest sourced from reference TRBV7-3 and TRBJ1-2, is GAGVSQTPSNKVTEKGKYVELRCDPISGHTALYWYRQSLGQGPEFLIYFQGTGAADDSGLPNDRFFAVRPEGSVSTLKIQRTERGDSAVYLCASSPGTGGTYGYTFGSGTRLTVV.